What follows describes a single TCR beta chain. Its cognate antigen is unknown. An immunoSEQ assay, version v3.0, was performed at survey level. For each individual sample, sequencing targeted roughly 40,000-50,000 T-cell genomes. Sequencing was performed with immunoSEQ multiplex PCR; in TCRdb, only in-frame clones are kept and a portion is missing. The sample has roughly 34,000 clones, roughly 83% seen once. The V and J ends lost 6 bases and 3 bases, in that order; junction bases with no gene match: 11. This CDR3 is built from 16 residues. Germline V gene data show CDR1 as MNHNY and CDR2 as SVGAGI (reference sequence). The record originates from a study of long-term antiretroviral therapy in people with HIV. Study information: The earliest samples came from an era when ART typically awaited falling CD4 counts.

Study conclusions and caveats: Increased diversity was seen after ART, yet it remained lower than in transplant donor controls. Absence of data on ART adherence, viral resistance or therapy changes was noted.

The rearrangement links TRBV6-6 to TRBJ2-7; 10 bases align to TRBD1. Source: unsorted PBMCs, taken 1.9 years after starting antiretroviral therapy. The sequence derives from a young man with HIV. The DNA of the CDR3 is TGTGCCAGCAGCATTACCCCGGGACAGGGGAACTACGAGCAGTACTTC. Translated: CASSITPGQGNYEQYF.